This entry concerns a single TCR beta chain. Its antigen is not known. These data come from a study of graft-versus-host responses after intestinal transplantation. Overall study: Each recipient received a multivisceral, liver-intestinal, or isolated intestinal graft. Anti-thymocyte globulin was used for induction in all recipients, who then took tacrolimus and steroids for approximately 3 years.

Findings and limits, study-wide: Recipient marrow held GvH clones, some first seen in ileum or blood.

Sequencing used immunoSEQ multiplex PCR; TCRdb keeps in-frame clones, though not all of them. The sample yields about 97,000 clones, less than 95% seen once. With 3 bases clipped from V and 0 bases from J, the junction kept 8 bases outside the gene matches. CDR3 size: 18 residues. Germline V gene data show CDR1 as MNHNS and CDR2 as SASEGT. The V and J genes are TRBV6-1 and TRBJ2-3; TRBD2 aligns across 11 bases. The material was unstimulated CD8+ T cells sorted from spleen or lymph node cells, obtained before transplant. The TCR sequence derives from a human donor who was the organ donor for an intestinal transplant. As DNA, the CDR3 is TGTGCCAGCAGTGACGAAGCGGGGACTAGCGGAAGCACAGATACGCAGTATTTT. It specifies CASSDEAGTSGSTDTQYF.